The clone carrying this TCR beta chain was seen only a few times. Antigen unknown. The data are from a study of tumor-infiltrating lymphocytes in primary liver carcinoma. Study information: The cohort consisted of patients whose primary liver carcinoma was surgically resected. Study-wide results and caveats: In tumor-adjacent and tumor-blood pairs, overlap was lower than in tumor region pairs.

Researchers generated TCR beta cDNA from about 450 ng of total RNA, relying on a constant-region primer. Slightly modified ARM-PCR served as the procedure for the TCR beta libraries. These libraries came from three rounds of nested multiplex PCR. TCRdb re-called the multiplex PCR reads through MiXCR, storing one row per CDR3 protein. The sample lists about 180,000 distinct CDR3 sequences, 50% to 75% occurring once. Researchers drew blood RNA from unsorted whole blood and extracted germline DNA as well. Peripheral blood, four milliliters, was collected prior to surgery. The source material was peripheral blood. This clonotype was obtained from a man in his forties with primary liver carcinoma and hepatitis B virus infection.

CDR3 in amino acids: CASSHQTGNYEQYF. CDR3 sequence (DNA): TGCGCCAGCAGCCACCAGACAGGGAACTACGAGCAGTACTTC. This chain links TRBV4-1 with TRBJ2-7, with 7 bases lining up with TRBD1. Trimming took 3 bases from V and 3 from J; bases not matched to a gene: 5. The CDR3 is 14 amino acids. CDR1 is MGHRA and CDR2 is YSYEKL in the germline V gene.